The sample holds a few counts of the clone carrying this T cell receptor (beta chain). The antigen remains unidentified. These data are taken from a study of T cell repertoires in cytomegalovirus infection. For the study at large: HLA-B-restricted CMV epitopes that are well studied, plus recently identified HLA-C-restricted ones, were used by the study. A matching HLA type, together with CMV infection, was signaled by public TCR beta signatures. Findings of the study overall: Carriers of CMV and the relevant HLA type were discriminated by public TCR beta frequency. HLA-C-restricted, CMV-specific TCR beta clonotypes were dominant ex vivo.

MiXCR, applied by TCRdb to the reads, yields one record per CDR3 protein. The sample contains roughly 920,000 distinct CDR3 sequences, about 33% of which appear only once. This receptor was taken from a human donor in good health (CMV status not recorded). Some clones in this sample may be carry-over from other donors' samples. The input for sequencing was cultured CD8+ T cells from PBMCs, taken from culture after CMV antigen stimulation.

This chain's CDR3 is CSARPGQGLNEQFF. CDR3 coding DNA: TGCAGTGCTAGGCCCGGACAGGGGCTGAATGAGCAGTTCTTC. The chain employs TRBV20-1 and TRBJ2-1, with 9 bases lining up with TRBD1. Trimming at V came to 3 bases and at J to 7 bases, leaving 7 bases not matched to a gene. Germline V lookup: CDR1 DFQATT, CDR2 SNEGSKA (reference sequence). CDR3 length: 14 residues.